This T cell receptor beta chain appears in the sequencing data of a study of PD-L1 blockade in urothelial cancer listed by TCRdb under 2017. About the investigation overall: Every patient began therapy around 2014 and was given atezolizumab 1,200 mg intravenously every 3 weeks. TCR sequencing covered pretreatment tumor samples and matched, serially collected peripheral blood taken before and after atezolizumab treatment. Durable clinical benefit was defined as progression-free survival longer than 6 months, and TCR features were also tested against progression-free and overall survival. Blood samples gave median yields of about 150,000 T cells and 83,000 or so unique TCRs, along with a median clonality of about 0.084. Somatic, immune and clinical correlates of response to PD-L1 blockade with atezolizumab in urothelial cancer were the focus of an exploratory multi-omic analysis. An ECOG performance status of 0 or 1 was recorded for the patients, and 0 to 3 prior chemotherapy regimens had been received by the patients. Under 30 patients had pretreatment blood TCR-seq, some 25 had at least one posttreatment blood collection, and some 25 had tumor TCR-seq. Twenty-five of 29 patients were identified as males with urothelial cancer of bladder origin, and a prior smoking history was reported by 18 of 29 patients. Whole exome sequencing and RNA sequencing of pretreatment tumors were performed alongside TCR sequencing in the same patients. Durable clinical benefit was achieved by nine patients and was not achieved by 20 patients. Blood samples were analyzed at 3 weeks after treatment start (second dose) and at 6 weeks after treatment start.

For this clone: Its antigen is unknown. No base qualities exist here, and no much larger clone lies one base off it.

Overall study outcomes, separate from this receptor: Small sample size (n of about 30) and many exploratory analyses mean the results are intended to be hypothesis-generating. At 3 weeks after the start of treatment, tumor-associated TCR clones in peripheral blood had expanded more in patients with durable benefit (n of about 21, p = 0.022). Improved progression-free and overall survival was found to be associated with pretreatment peripheral blood TCR clonality below the median.

In the paper's terms, the time point label means: pretreatment peripheral blood. The cohort included 29 patients with locally advanced or metastatic urothelial carcinoma who were treated at Memorial Sloan Kettering on a trial protocol. Peripheral blood mononuclear cells were collected from each patient pretreatment and during treatment, giving between 1 and 8 total time points per patient. The Qiagen DNeasy Blood extraction kit was used to purify genomic DNA from total PBMCs and tumor samples. PBMCs were collected pretreatment and during treatment, and were isolated and stored as previously described. Synthetic TCR analog templates were spiked into each PCR so that absolute template abundance could be estimated from read counts. Using the immunoSEQ assay, TCRbeta CDR3 regions were amplified from genomic DNA with bias-controlled V and J gene primers. Sequencing of rearranged TCRbeta segments was done at approximately 20X coverage. Concerning the study's data processing: Clustering was used to correct sequencing errors, and CDR3s were annotated against IMGT to assign V, D and J genes. Downstream analyses used only productive TCRbeta rearrangements and left out out-of-frame or stop-codon sequences. Clonality was calculated as one minus the Shannon entropy normalized by the log of the number of unique productive sequences. Clones differing between time points or between blood and tumor were identified by Fisher's exact test with Benjamini-Hochberg correction at adjusted p below 0.01. TCRdb re-hosts the immuneACCESS table, in-frame sequences only. Its copies lack some clones; in the studies checked, an unresolved V gene accounts for under half of them, and the cause for the rest is not known. That table furnishes V, J and clone size, whereas the DNA furnished D and trimming. This sample gives more than 75,000 clones in total; around 83% of them show up just once. Around 1.9% of the sample is taken by the ten largest.

CDR1 is given as SGHRS and CDR2 as YFSETQ, both from the germline V gene. V is cut back by 4 bases and J by 1 base, with 8 bases in the junction unmatched. The CDR3 starts with the cysteine, ends with the phenylalanine, and has 15 residues. CDR3 DNA only is kept here, 45 bases in frame from base 1. Sample: PBMCs, taken around atezolizumab (anti-PD-L1) treatment. This TCR came from a man aged 55 to 70 with urothelial cancer. The chain joins TRBV5-1 to TRBJ2-7, and 7 junction bases match TRBD2. The CDR3 in this case is CASSPGGLSSYEQYF. The DNA sequence reads TGCGCCAGCAGCCCGGGAGGACTGTCGTCCTACGAGCAGTACTTC. Extended through the reference TRBV5-1 and TRBJ2-7 proteins, this CDR3 yields the full variable domain: KAGVTQTPRYLIKTRGQQVTLSCSPISGHRSVSWYQQTPGQGLQFLFEYFSETQRNKGNFPGRFSGRQFSNSRSEMNVSTLELGDSALYLCASSPGGLSSYEQYFGPGTRLTVT.